Each of the 5 T cell receptor beta chains below was sequenced from the same sample in a study of siplizumab effects on memory and regulatory T cells. Clones were sequenced by immunoSEQ multiplex PCR, and TCRdb holds only the in-frame ones, with some missing. Of about 110,000 clones listed, under 95% are singletons. Material for sequencing was Tregs sorted from blood. These TCRs come from a human donor in good health.

The chain employs TRBV7-8 and TRBJ2-6; no clear D. Germline CDR1 SGHVS, CDR2 FQNEAQ. The CDR3 is 15 amino acids. The V gene lost 3 bases and the J gene lost 0 bases, with 6 bases spanning the gap. The CDR3 nucleotides are TGTGCCAGCAGCTTTACCAGCTCTGGGGCCAACGTCCTGACTTTC. It translates to CASSFTSSGANVLTF.

The chain has TRBV6-6 and TRBJ2-7; D not resolved. Germline CDR1 reads MNHNY; CDR2 reads SVGAGI (reference sequence). With 5 bases removed from V and 4 bases from J, the gap between germline ends came to 6 bases. The CDR3 is 11 amino acids. The CDR3 bases are TGTGCCAGCAGTGATGTATACGAGCAGTACTTC. It translates to CASSDVYEQYF.

This clone was seen just once. The chain links TRBV9 to TRBJ2-1, with 12 bases identical to TRBD2. Trimming cost V 0 bases and J 6 bases; bases outside gene matches: 10. There are 18 residues in the CDR3. CDR1 is SGDLS and CDR2 is YYNGEE in the germline V gene. The CDR3 region is CASSVGLGLAGSGNEQFF. The CDR3 nucleotides read TGTGCCAGCAGCGTAGGCCTGGGACTAGCGGGCTCGGGCAATGAGCAGTTCTTC.

CDR3 nucleotides: TGTGCCAGCAGCACCGGGGATTATGGCTACACCTTC. Its protein product is CASSTGDYGYTF. The chain recombines TRBV7-3 with TRBJ1-2; no reliable D call. The CDR3 has 12 amino acids. From germline, CDR1 is SGHTA and CDR2 FQGTGA. The germline V and J ends were trimmed by 5 bases and 5 bases, with 9 bases remaining between them.

CDR3 loop: CASSIGLVWEQYF. The CDR3 region has the DNA TGCGCCAGCAGCATTGGGTTGGTTTGGGAGCAGTACTTC. The gene calls are TRBV5-1 and TRBJ2-7; no reliable D call. CDR1 is SGHRS, CDR2 YFSETQ, per germline. There are 13 residues in the CDR3. V was trimmed by 4 bases and J by 7 bases, leaving 15 bases between them. Variable domain in full (rest from reference TRBV5-1 and TRBJ2-7): KAGVTQTPRYLIKTRGQQVTLSCSPISGHRSVSWYQQTPGQGLQFLFEYFSETQRNKGNFPGRFSGRQFSNSRSEMNVSTLELGDSALYLCASSIGLVWEQYFGPGTRLTVT.